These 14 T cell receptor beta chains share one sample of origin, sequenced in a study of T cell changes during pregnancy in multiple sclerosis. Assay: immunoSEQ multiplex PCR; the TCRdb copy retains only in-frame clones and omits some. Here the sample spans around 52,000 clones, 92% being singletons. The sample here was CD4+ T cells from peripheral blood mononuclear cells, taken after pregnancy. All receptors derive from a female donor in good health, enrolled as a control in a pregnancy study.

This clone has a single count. CDR3 protein: CASSQDGQGYSNQPQHF. CDR3 coding DNA: TGCGCCAGCAGCCAAGACGGACAGGGGTATAGCAATCAGCCCCAGCATTTT. The chain recombines TRBV4-1 with TRBJ1-5; TRBD1 agrees at 9 bases. This CDR3 spans 17 amino acids. V lost 0 bases and J lost 0; bases outside the gene matches: 3. Germline V CDR1 and CDR2: MGHRA, YSYEKL.

The CDR3 sequence is CASSTNRGGNQPQHF. In nucleotides, the CDR3 is TGCGCCAGCAGTACGAACAGGGGCGGCAATCAGCCCCAGCATTTT. V gene TRBV10-2 combines with J gene TRBJ1-5; TRBD1 matches 7 bases. The germline V gene has CDR1 WSHSY and CDR2 SAAADI. The junction had 6 bases not matched to a gene; V was cut back by 5 bases and J by 2 bases. There are 15 residues in the CDR3.

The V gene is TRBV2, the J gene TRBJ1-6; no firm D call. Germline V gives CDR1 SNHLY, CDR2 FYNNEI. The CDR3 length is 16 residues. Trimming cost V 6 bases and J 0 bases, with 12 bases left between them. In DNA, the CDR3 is TGTGCCAGCAGATCAAGACTGGGCTCCTATAATTCACCCCTCCACTTT. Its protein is CASRSRLGSYNSPLHF. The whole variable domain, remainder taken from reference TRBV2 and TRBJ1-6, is EPEVTQTPSHQVTQMGQEVILRCVPISNHLYFYWYRQILGQKVEFLVSFYNNEISEKSEIFDDQFSVERPDGSNFTLKIRSTKLEDSAMYFCASRSRLGSYNSPLHFGNGTRLTVT.

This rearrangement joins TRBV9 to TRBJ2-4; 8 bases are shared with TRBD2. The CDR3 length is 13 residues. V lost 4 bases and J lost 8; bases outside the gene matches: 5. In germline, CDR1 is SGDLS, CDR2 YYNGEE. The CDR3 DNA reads TGTGCCAGCAGCCCCGGGGGGGTGGACATTCAGTACTTC. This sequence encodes CASSPGGVDIQYF.

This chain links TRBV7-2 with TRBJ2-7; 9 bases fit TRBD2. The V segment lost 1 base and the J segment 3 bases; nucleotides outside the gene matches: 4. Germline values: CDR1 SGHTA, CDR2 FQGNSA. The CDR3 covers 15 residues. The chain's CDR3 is CASSLGGGGVYEQYF. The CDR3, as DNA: TGTGCCAGCAGCTTAGGCGGCGGGGGGGTCTACGAGCAGTACTTC.

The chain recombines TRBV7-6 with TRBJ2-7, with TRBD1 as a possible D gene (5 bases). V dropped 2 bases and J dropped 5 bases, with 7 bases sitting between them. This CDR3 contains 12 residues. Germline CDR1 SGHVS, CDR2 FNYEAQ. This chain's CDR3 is CASSLQGNEQYF. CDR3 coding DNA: TGTGCCAGCAGCTTACAGGGCAACGAGCAGTACTTC.

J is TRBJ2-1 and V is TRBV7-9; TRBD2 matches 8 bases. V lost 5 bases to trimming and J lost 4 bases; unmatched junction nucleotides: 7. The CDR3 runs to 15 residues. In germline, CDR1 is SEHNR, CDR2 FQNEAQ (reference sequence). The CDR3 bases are TGTGCCAGCAGCCCCAGCGGGGGACAATACAATGAGCAGTTCTTC. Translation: CASSPSGGQYNEQFF.

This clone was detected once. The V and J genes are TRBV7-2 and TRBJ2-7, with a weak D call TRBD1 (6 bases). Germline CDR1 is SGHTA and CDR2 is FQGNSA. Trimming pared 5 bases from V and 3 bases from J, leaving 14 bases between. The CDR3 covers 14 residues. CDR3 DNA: TGTGCCAGCAGCCGCGACAGGCTATTCTACGAGCAGTACTTC. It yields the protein CASSRDRLFYEQYF.

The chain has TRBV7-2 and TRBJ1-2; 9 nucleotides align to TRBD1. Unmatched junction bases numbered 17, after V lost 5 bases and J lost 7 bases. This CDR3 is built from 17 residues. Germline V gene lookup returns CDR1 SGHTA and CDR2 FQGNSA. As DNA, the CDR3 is TGTGCCAGCAGCCGGACAGGGGACGCGGCGGGTCGCGGTGGCTACACCTTC. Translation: CASSRTGDAAGRGGYTF.

Here the CDR3 DNA reads TGTGCCAGCAGCTTACGGGCAGGGACTAAAAGGAATGAGCAGTTCTTC. Its translation: CASSLRAGTKRNEQFF. This chain links TRBV7-3 with TRBJ2-1, with 7 bases matching TRBD2. Trimming cost V 2 bases and J 7 bases; bases outside gene matches: 11. This CDR3 region has 16 residues. CDR1 and CDR2 (germline): SGHTA, FQGTGA.

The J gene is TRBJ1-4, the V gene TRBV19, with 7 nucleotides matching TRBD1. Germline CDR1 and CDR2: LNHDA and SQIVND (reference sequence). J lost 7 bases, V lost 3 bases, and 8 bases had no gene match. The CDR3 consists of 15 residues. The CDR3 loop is CASSMKGTVSEKLFF. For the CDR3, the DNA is TGTGCCAGTAGTATGAAGGGGACAGTCAGTGAAAAACTGTTTTTT.

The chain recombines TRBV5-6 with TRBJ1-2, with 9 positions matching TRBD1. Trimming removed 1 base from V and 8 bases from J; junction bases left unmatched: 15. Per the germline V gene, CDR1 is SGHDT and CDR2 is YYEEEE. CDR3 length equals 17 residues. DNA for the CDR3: TGTGCCAGCAGCTTGCTAGACAAAGGGACAGGGCGAAAAGGCTACACCTTC. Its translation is CASSLLDKGTGRKGYTF.

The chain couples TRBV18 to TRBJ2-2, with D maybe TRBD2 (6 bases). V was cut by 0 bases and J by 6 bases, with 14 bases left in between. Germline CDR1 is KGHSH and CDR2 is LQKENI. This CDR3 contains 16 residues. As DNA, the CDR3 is TGTGCCAGCTCACCACCGGCAGGGCGGGGACCCGGGGAGCTGTTTTTT. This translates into CASSPPAGRGPGELFF.

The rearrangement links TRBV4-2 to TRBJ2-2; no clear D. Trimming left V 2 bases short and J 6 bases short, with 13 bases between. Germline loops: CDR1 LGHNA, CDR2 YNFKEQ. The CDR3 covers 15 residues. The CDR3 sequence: CASSQIEPRAGELFF. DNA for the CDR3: TGTGCCAGCAGCCAAATCGAACCCCGGGCCGGGGAGCTGTTTTTT.